Here is one T cell receptor beta chain with its context. The antigen is not known. This CDR3 comprises 14 residues. V trimming: 8 bases; J trimming: 8 bases; junction bases outside the gene matches: 5. Per the germline V gene, CDR1 is MNHEY and CDR2 is SVGAGI. This record belongs to a study of shared clonotypes between healthy human individuals. Points from the study as a whole: Sampling was confined to blood; repertoires within tissues likely differ.

TCRdb's table, derived via immunoSEQ multiplex PCR, lists solely in-frame clones and lacks some. Among more than 400,000 clones listed, approximately 95% were seen once. This receptor was obtained from a woman in her thirties in good health. The chain links TRBV6-5 to TRBJ2-1, with 14 bases identical to TRBD2. Sequencing was carried out using naive CD4+ T cells sorted from blood. Subset noted: CD45RA+ positively selected. The chain's CDR3 is CASQGTSGSDEQFF. The CDR3 DNA follows: TGTGCCAGCCAAGGGACTAGCGGGAGTGATGAGCAGTTCTTC.